This TCR beta chain was profiled in a study of shared clonotypes between healthy human individuals. Concerning this clone itself: What it binds is not known.

Produced via immunoSEQ multiplex PCR; TCRdb's table is partial and in-frame only. Among millions of clones listed, approximately 90% were seen once. Points from the study as a whole: With a handful of donors compared, around 4.7% of naive CD4 clonotypes were shared.

The source is a man between 18 and 29 years old in good health. The sequencing sample was made of naive CD4+ T cells sorted from blood. The subset is: CD45RA+ positively selected.

The CDR3 is CASSFSGEYGYTF. The CDR3 nucleotides are TGCGCCAGCAGCTTCTCAGGGGAATATGGCTACACCTTC. The J gene is TRBJ1-2, the V gene TRBV5-1; the D gene is possibly TRBD1 (6 bases). CDR3 length: 13 amino acids. Between the trimmed V and J ends, which lost 2 bases and 5 bases, there was a span of 10 bases. Germline CDR1 reads SGHRS; CDR2 reads YFSETQ. Combining the CDR3 with reference TRBV5-1 and TRBJ1-2 gives the whole variable domain KAGVTQTPRYLIKTRGQQVTLSCSPISGHRSVSWYQQTPGQGLQFLFEYFSETQRNKGNFPGRFSGRQFSNSRSEMNVSTLELGDSALYLCASSFSGEYGYTFGSGTRLTVV.